A selection of T cell receptor beta chains follows, all from one sample in a study of CD8 T cells in Susac syndrome. MiXCR was run by TCRdb on the immunoSEQ multiplex PCR reads, yielding one entry per CDR3 protein. The top ten hold roughly 0.15% of the sample, which has 67,000 or so distinct CDR3 sequences, 93% seen once. The sample consisted of CD4+ T cells from PBMCs. Receptor source: a human donor with Susac syndrome. The CDR3 runs from the conserved cysteine through the conserved F or W. The D gene is left open where the match is weak. Only some rows state a clone size, as once, few, many or a class for expanded clones.

TRBJ2-3 | - | - | TRBV6-5 | CASSYRGGDTQYF | TGTGCCAGCAGTTACCGTGGGGGTGATACGCAGTATTTT
TRBJ2-3 | TRBD1 | - | TRBV20-1 | CSAPGQGALTDTQYF | TGCAGTGCTCCGGGACAGGGCGCCCTCACAGATACGCAGTATTTT
TRBJ2-2 | - | - | TRBV18 | CASSPPSGELFF | TGTGCCAGCTCACCACCGTCCGGGGAGCTGTTTTTT
TRBJ2-3 | - | - | TRBV18 | CASSPPGGGTDTRYF | TGTGCCAGCTCACCCCCTGGGGGCGGCACAGATACGCGGTATTTT
TRBJ1-1 | - | - | TRBV29-1 | CSVERVTEAFF | TGCAGCGTTGAAAGAGTTACTGAAGCTTTCTTT
TRBJ2-1 | - | once | TRBV20-1 | CSARRGPYNEQFF | TGCAGTGCTAGACGAGGGCCCTACAATGAGCAGTTCTTC
TRBJ2-1 | TRBD1 | - | TRBV11-1 | CASSLTGNHEQFF | TGTGCCAGCAGCTTGACAGGGAACCATGAGCAGTTCTTC
TRBJ1-1 | - | - | TRBV12-3/TRBV12-4 | CASSTIRDGQAFF | TGTGCCAGCAGCACAATCCGGGACGGACAAGCTTTCTTT
TRBJ2-2 | - | - | TRBV3-1 | CASSRTRGTTGELFF | TGTGCCAGCAGCCGAACCCGGGGGACGACCGGGGAGCTGTTTTTT
TRBJ2-6 | - | - | TRBV28 | CASSQGLLLGANVLTF | TGTGCCAGCAGTCAGGGTTTGCTCCTTGGGGCCAACGTCCTGACTTTC
TRBJ1-2 | TRBD1 | few | TRBV25-1 | CASLGQGYGYTF | TGTGCCAGCTTAGGACAGGGCTATGGCTACACCTTC
TRBJ2-5 | TRBD1 | - | TRBV2 | CASGKLRDSGETQYF | TGTGCCAGCGGGAAGCTCCGGGACAGCGGCGAGACCCAGTACTTC
TRBJ1-1 | - | - | TRBV14 | CASSQDWGRLNTEAFF | TGTGCCAGCAGCCAAGATTGGGGACGGTTGAACACTGAAGCTTTCTTT
TRBJ2-2 | - | - | TRBV6-2/TRBV6-3 | CASSLGRVNTGELFF | TGTGCCAGCAGCCTTGGACGGGTGAACACCGGGGAGCTGTTTTTT
TRBJ2-3 | TRBD1 | - | TRBV27 | CATQKTGFRHNTQYF | TGTGCCACCCAAAAGACAGGGTTTAGGCACAATACGCAGTATTTT
TRBJ1-3 | - | - | TRBV7-2 | CASSLNTGSGNTIYF | TGTGCCAGCAGCTTAAATACAGGGTCAGGAAACACCATATATTTT
TRBJ1-2 | - | - | TRBV11-2 | CASSLMPGRSEGYTF | TGTGCCAGCAGCTTAATGCCAGGGAGGAGTGAAGGCTACACCTTC
TRBJ1-1 | - | - | TRBV7-2 | CASSSYKNTEAFF | TGTGCCAGCAGCTCCTATAAGAACACTGAAGCTTTCTTT
TRBJ1-5 | - | - | TRBV24-1 | CATSDGANQPQHF | TGTGCCACCAGTGATGGAGCCAATCAGCCCCAGCATTTT
TRBJ2-3 | - | - | TRBV2 | CASSEAYTQYF | TGTGCCAGCAGTGAAGCTTATACGCAGTATTTT
TRBJ2-5 | - | - | TRBV11-1 | CASSFRDRQETQYF | TGTGCCAGCAGCTTCCGGGACCGCCAAGAGACCCAGTACTTC
TRBJ2-7 | - | - | TRBV7-8 | CASSLGISPYEQYF | TGTGCCAGCAGCTTAGGTATATCACCCTACGAGCAGTACTTC
TRBJ2-1 | TRBD1 | once | TRBV6-5 | CASSYSRTGRAYNEQFF | TGTGCCAGCAGTTACTCGAGGACAGGTAGAGCCTACAATGAGCAGTTCTTC
TRBJ1-2 | - | - | TRBV7-9 | CASSHGPNYGYTF | TGTGCCAGCAGCCACGGCCCTAACTATGGCTACACCTTC
TRBJ2-3 | - | - | TRBV6-2/TRBV6-3 | CASSYWKEGADTQYF | TGTGCCAGCAGTTACTGGAAGGAGGGGGCAGATACGCAGTATTTT
TRBJ2-7 | - | - | TRBV11-3 | CASSLGQGRLYEQYF | TGTGCCAGCAGCTTAGGGCAGGGGAGACTCTACGAGCAGTACTTC
TRBJ2-2 | - | - | TRBV28 | CASKRGGNTGELFF | TGTGCCAGCAAGAGAGGAGGGAACACCGGGGAGCTGTTTTTT
TRBJ2-7 | - | - | TRBV7-9 | CASSPARRNSYEQYF | TGTGCCAGCAGCCCTGCCAGGCGAAACTCCTACGAGCAGTACTTC
TRBJ2-4 | - | - | TRBV28 | CAGRDATKNIQYF | TGTGCCGGGAGAGACGCCACTAAAAACATTCAGTACTTC